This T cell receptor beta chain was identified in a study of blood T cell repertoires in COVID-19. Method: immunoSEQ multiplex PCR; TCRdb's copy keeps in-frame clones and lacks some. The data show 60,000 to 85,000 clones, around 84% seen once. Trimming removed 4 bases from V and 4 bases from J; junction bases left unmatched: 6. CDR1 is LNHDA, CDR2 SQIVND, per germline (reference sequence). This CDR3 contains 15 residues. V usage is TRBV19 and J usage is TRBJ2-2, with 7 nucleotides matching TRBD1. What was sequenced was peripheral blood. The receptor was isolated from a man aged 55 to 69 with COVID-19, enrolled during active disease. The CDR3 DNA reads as TGTGCCAGTAGTAGGGACAGTTTTGGCACCGGGGAGCTGTTTTTT. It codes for CASSRDSFGTGELFF.